These 14 T cell receptor beta chains were sequenced from one sample in a study of blood T cell repertoires in COVID-19. TCRdb's copy holds only in-frame clones and misses some; the assay was immunoSEQ multiplex PCR. This sample carries under 350,000 clones, approximately 83% of them seen once, and the ten largest clones take approximately 4.4%. The sample was PBMCs or T cells enriched from blood (not recorded which). These receptors all stem from a woman aged 40-49 years with acute COVID-19.

The chain carries TRBV28 and TRBJ1-6, with a tentative D call TRBD1 (5 bases). The CDR3 is made up of 15 amino acids. V was shortened by 1 base and J by 5 bases, with 9 bases between the two germline ends. Germline-derived CDR1 and CDR2 are MDHEN and SYDVKM. CDR3 region: CASSLSTGHNSPLHF. The CDR3 DNA reads as TGTGCCAGCAGTTTATCTACAGGTCATAATTCACCCCTCCACTTT.

The gene calls are TRBV9 and TRBJ1-6; a weak D match, TRBD1 (6 bases). The V gene's germline CDR1 is SGDLS and CDR2 YYNGEE. The CDR3 consists of 13 residues. V was shortened by 4 bases and J by 10 bases, with 12 bases between the two germline ends. The CDR3 DNA sequence: TGTGCCAGCAGCAGGGGGTCAGAGTCACCCCTCCACTTT. Translated: CASSRGSESPLHF.

The V gene is TRBV2, the J gene TRBJ2-5; TRBD1 is a possible D gene (5 bases). Germline V gene lookup returns CDR1 SNHLY and CDR2 FYNNEI. The CDR3 is 15 amino acids. The V end was cut by 6 bases, the J end by 1 base, with 15 bases between. CDR3 sequence: CASRKSGSPQETQYF. CDR3 in DNA: TGTGCCAGCAGGAAATCAGGGTCCCCCCAAGAGACCCAGTACTTC.

The table lists this clone with a few counts. The chain recombines TRBV20-1 with TRBJ2-5; no clear D. The CDR3 contains 11 residues. Trimming removed 8 bases at V and 0 bases at J, with 7 bases between. Germline V gene data show CDR1 as DFQATT and CDR2 as SNEGSKA (reference sequence). CDR3 bases: TGCAGTCTAGAATACCAAGAGACCCAGTACTTC. Its protein product is CSLEYQETQYF.

The V and J genes are TRBV7-8 and TRBJ1-4; D not certain. The CDR3 is 17 residues long. Germline V gene lookup returns CDR1 SGHVS and CDR2 FQNEAQ. V was clipped by 0 bases and J by 4 bases, with 15 bases between them. In nucleotides, the CDR3 is TGTGCCAGCAGCTTAGCTGGAGCTTACCTCCTTAATGAAAAACTGTTTTTT. Protein sequence: CASSLAGAYLLNEKLFF.

This rearrangement joins TRBV18 to TRBJ1-6, with 7 bases matching TRBD1. The CDR3 is made up of 15 amino acids. Germline assignment: CDR1 KGHSH and CDR2 LQKENI. V shed 3 bases, J shed 7 bases, and the junction held 6 bases outside the gene matches. The CDR3 DNA follows: TGTGCCAGCTCACCCTATCAGGGGGACAATTCACCCCTCCACTTT. It translates to CASSPYQGDNSPLHF. The full variable domain, rest sourced from reference TRBV18 and TRBJ1-6, is NAGVMQNPRHLVRRRGQEARLRCSPMKGHSHVYWYRQLPEEGLKFMVYLQKENIIDESGMPKERFSAEFPKEGPSILRIQQVVRGDSAAYFCASSPYQGDNSPLHFGNGTRLTVT.

In regard to this clone: One end of the junction varies from germline; a read error may be responsible. V usage is TRBV11-2 and J usage is TRBJ2-7; D may be TRBD2 (6 bases). This CDR3 has 15 residues. Germline loops: CDR1 SGHAT, CDR2 FQNNGV. CDR3 region: CASSLDGLGAGRIDF. Here the CDR3 DNA reads TGTGCCAGCAGCTTAGATGGCCTAGGGGCAGGGAGGATCGACTTC.

The rearrangement uses TRBV5-1 and TRBJ1-1, with 8 bases lining up with TRBD1. Germline assignment: CDR1 SGHRS and CDR2 YFSETQ. The J segment lost 3 bases and the V segment lost 3 bases, leaving 4 bases of the junction unmatched. This CDR3 contains 14 residues. The CDR3 DNA reads as TGCGCCAGCAGCTCCGGGACAGGATACACTGAAGCTTTCTTT. Its protein is CASSSGTGYTEAFF.

The chain carries TRBV5-4 and TRBJ2-1; 8 bases fit TRBD2. The CDR3 contains 15 residues. After removal of 0 bases from V and 12 bases from J, the junction contained 11 bases not matched to a gene. CDR1 and CDR2 (germline): SGHNT, YYREEE (reference sequence). The CDR3 loop reads CASSLVGRGLEGQFF. CDR3 nucleotides: TGTGCCAGCAGCTTGGTGGGTAGGGGACTAGAGGGGCAGTTCTTC.

This chain uses TRBV13 with TRBJ1-1; 7 bases line up with TRBD1. The germline CDR1 and CDR2 sequences are PRHDT and FYEKMQ (reference sequence). The CDR3 is 14 residues long. V was clipped by 5 bases and J by 2 bases; unmatched bases: 5. The CDR3 protein is CASSPGTANTEAFF. The CDR3 DNA follows: TGTGCCAGCAGCCCTGGGACAGCTAACACTGAAGCTTTCTTT.

CDR3 in DNA: TGTGCCAGCTCACCAAAGACAGGGCCTAATGAAAAACTGTTTTTT. The encoded protein is CASSPKTGPNEKLFF. The chain links TRBV18 to TRBJ1-4; TRBD1 agrees at 7 bases. The germline V gene has CDR1 KGHSH and CDR2 LQKENI. The length of the CDR3 is 15 residues. J gave up 3 bases and V 2 bases, and 3 bases lay outside the gene matches.

The chain links TRBV7-8 to TRBJ2-2; a weak D match, TRBD1 (6 bases). Germline CDR1 and CDR2: SGHVS and FQNEAQ. Trimming took 3 bases from V and 2 from J, leaving 10 bases between them. The CDR3 sequence is 15 residues long. The CDR3 sequence: CASSFKGENTGELFF. The CDR3 bases are TGTGCCAGCAGCTTCAAGGGGGAAAACACCGGGGAGCTGTTTTTT.

The rearrangement uses TRBV7-9 and TRBJ1-1; D gene ambiguous. Trimming took 0 bases from V and 1 from J, leaving 6 bases between them. CDR3 length: 14 amino acids. Germline V gene sequence: CDR1 SEHNR, CDR2 FQNEAQ (reference sequence). CDR3 region: CASSLANKNTEAFF. The CDR3 nucleotides read TGTGCCAGCAGCTTAGCAAACAAGAACACTGAAGCTTTCTTT.

The rearrangement joins TRBV5-1 to TRBJ2-1; TRBD1 aligns across 7 bases. J lost 8 bases, V lost 4 bases, and 6 bases had no gene match. CDR1 SGHRS and CDR2 YFSETQ come from the germline V gene. The CDR3 has 13 amino acids. This CDR3 reads CASSLGQDDEQFF. In DNA, the CDR3 is TGCGCCAGCAGCCTTGGACAGGACGATGAGCAGTTCTTC.